These 2 T cell receptor beta chains originate from one sample sequenced in a study of tumor-infiltrating lymphocytes in primary liver carcinoma. cDNA specific to TCR beta was made from approximately 0.55 ug of total RNA, with a constant-region primer employed for priming. Construction of TCR beta libraries relied on three successive nested multiplex PCR rounds employing slightly modified ARM-PCR. Running 10 cycles apiece, the first two PCR rounds relied on TRBV1-TRBV30 forward primers together with a C-beta reverse primer. TCRdb independently ran MiXCR on the multiplex PCR reads; one entry per CDR3 protein. The repertoire holds a few hundred thousand distinct CDR3 sequences, 58% seen once, with 15% to 20% in the top ten. RNA isolated from unsorted whole blood supplied the blood RNA, with germline DNA also extracted. Sequencing input: peripheral blood. The receptors here all came from a woman in her 30s with primary liver carcinoma and hepatitis B virus infection.

This clonotype appeared a few times. V is TRBV12-3 or TRBV12-4 and J is TRBJ1-5; 8 bases map to TRBD1. The V gene end was trimmed by 5 bases and the J gene end by 5 bases; junction bases not matched to a gene: 11. This CDR3 region has 16 residues. CDR3 in amino acids: CASSNLTGELDQPQHF. CDR3 nucleotide sequence: TGTGCCAGCAGTAATTTGACAGGGGAACTAGATCAGCCCCAGCATTTT.

V is TRBV7-9 and J is TRBJ1-1; 7 bases match TRBD1. The CDR3 has 17 residues. CDR1 is SEHNR and CDR2 is FQNEAQ in the germline V gene (reference sequence). V dropped 5 bases and J dropped 0; count of bases not matched to a gene: 12. The CDR3 sequence is CASSKTTGIGLNTEAFF. CDR3 DNA: TGTGCCAGCAGCAAAACGACAGGGATCGGCTTGAACACTGAAGCTTTCTTT.